One and the same sample provided the 13 T cell receptor beta chains below, sequenced in a study of cytomegalovirus exposure and HLA in healthy donors. The PCR ran on 60 Vbeta and 13 Jbeta primers. Assay used: immunoSEQ multiplex PCR; TCRdb lists only in-frame clones, some missing. The sample contains about 160,000 clones, 87% of which appear only once. Sequenced input: PBMCs. All receptors derive from a woman aged 25 to 39 in good health and CMV-seronegative.

This clone occurred a few times. V and J are TRBV2 and TRBJ2-3; 10 positions match TRBD1. V shed 6 bases and J 13 bases; nucleotides not matched to a gene: 13. Germline loops: CDR1 SNHLY, CDR2 FYNNEI. This CDR3 region has 14 residues. CDR3 nucleotide sequence: TGTGCCAGCAGCCCTGGGACAGGGGAGAGGGGCAAGTATTTT. Its translation: CASSPGTGERGKYF.

This clone was recorded once. The rearrangement uses TRBV9 and TRBJ2-2; no firm D call. The germline gives CDR1 SGDLS, CDR2 YYNGEE. V lost 0 bases and J lost 9, with 12 bases in between. The CDR3 runs 14 residues. In nucleotides, the CDR3 is TGTGCCAGCAGCGTAGACCTACTCCCGAGGGAGCTGTTTTTT. Its translation is CASSVDLLPRELFF.

This sequence joins TRBV7-2 and TRBJ1-2; D unclear. V lost 3 bases and J lost 4, with 9 bases in between. The germline V gene encodes CDR1 SGHTA and CDR2 FQGNSA. This CDR3 spans 13 amino acids. CDR3: CASSFDMGYGYTF. CDR3 sequence (DNA): TGTGCCAGCAGCTTCGACATGGGCTATGGCTACACCTTC. Supplemented by reference TRBV7-2 and TRBJ1-2, the full variable domain reads GAGVSQSPSNKVTEKGKDVELRCDPISGHTALYWYRQSLGQGLEFLIYFQGNSAPDKSGLPSDRFSAERTGGSVSTLTIQRTQQEDSAVYLCASSFDMGYGYTFGSGTRLTVV.

J is TRBJ1-1 and V is TRBV5-1; D gene uncertain. The CDR3 sequence is 16 residues long. The V gene lost 0 bases and the J gene lost 4 bases, with 16 bases spanning the gap. Germline V CDR1 and CDR2: SGHRS, YFSETQ. The CDR3 protein is CASSLAGEGISTEAFF. DNA for the CDR3: TGCGCCAGCAGCTTGGCCGGCGAGGGAATCAGCACTGAAGCTTTCTTT.

V is TRBV9 and J is TRBJ1-4; 7 bases line up with TRBD1. The CDR3 covers 15 residues. Losses at the gene ends were 0 bases for V and 3 bases for J; bases not matched to a gene: 2. CDR1 SGDLS and CDR2 YYNGEE come from the germline V gene. The CDR3 DNA reads TGTGCCAGCAGCGTAGCTGGGACAGCTAATGAAAAACTGTTTTTT. The encoded protein is CASSVAGTANEKLFF.

The chain combines TRBV4-3 with TRBJ2-3; 7 bases map to TRBD2. Per the germline V gene, CDR1 is LGHNA and CDR2 is YSLEER. J lost 2 bases, V lost 0 bases, and 5 bases had no gene match. The CDR3 spans 16 residues. The CDR3 DNA is TGCGCCAGCAGCCAAGATCGGGGGACTAACACAGATACGCAGTATTTT. Residues: CASSQDRGTNTDTQYF.

The genes are TRBV5-1 and TRBJ1-5, with TRBD1 identical over 7 bases. Germline values: CDR1 SGHRS, CDR2 YFSETQ. This CDR3 spans 14 amino acids. J lost 5 bases, V lost 4 bases, and 6 bases had no gene match. The CDR3 DNA reads as TGCGCCAGCAGCCTCGACAGGGCCGATCAGCCCCAGCATTTT. Amino acids: CASSLDRADQPQHF.

The V call is TRBV19, the J call TRBJ1-1; the D is unclear. The germline CDR1 and CDR2 sequences are LNHDA and SQIVND (reference sequence). The CDR3 covers 14 residues. The V end lost 8 bases, the J end lost 3 bases, and 16 bases lay between the germline ends. CDR3 protein: CASFPRGGHTEAFF. The CDR3 nucleotides read TGTGCCAGTTTTCCTCGTGGTGGGCACACTGAAGCTTTCTTT.

This chain connects TRBV21-1 to TRBJ1-2; the table's D call, TRBD1, was not checked against the DNA. TRBV21-1 is termed a pseudogene. This CDR3 contains 12 residues. The CDR3 DNA reads as TGTGCCAGGCCCCACAGGGCCAATGGCTACACCTTC. Protein: CARPHRANGYTF.

The CDR3 sequence: CASSPLLVGRTNYGYTF. The CDR3 DNA follows: TGTGCCAGCAGCCCCTTGCTCGTTGGGAGAACTAACTATGGCTACACCTTC. The chain uses TRBV5-6 and TRBJ1-2; D is ambiguous. Between the trimmed V and J ends, which lost 4 bases and 0 bases, there was a span of 19 bases. This CDR3 has 17 amino acids. The germline V gene encodes CDR1 SGHDT and CDR2 YYEEEE.

The genes are TRBV27 and TRBJ2-1; 8 bases match TRBD2. This CDR3 region has 13 residues. V was clipped by 2 bases and J by 6 bases; unmatched bases: 0. Germline V gene sequence: CDR1 MNHEY, CDR2 SMNVEV (reference sequence). CDR3 protein: CASSLLAGNEQFF. CDR3 DNA sequence: TGTGCCAGCAGTTTACTAGCGGGCAATGAGCAGTTCTTC.

V is TRBV7-7 and J is TRBJ2-5; maybe TRBD2 (6 bases). V shed 5 bases and J shed 5 bases, with 21 bases lying between them. The germline gives CDR1 SSHAT, CDR2 FNYEAQ (reference sequence). CDR3 size: 16 residues. CDR3 residues: CASSPNPRGRGETQYF. In DNA, the CDR3 is TGTGCCAGCAGCCCAAACCCGCGGGGTCGTGGTGAGACCCAGTACTTC.

The count of this clone is one. The chain joins TRBV2 to TRBJ1-2; D gene uncertain. The length of the CDR3 is 14 residues. The V end was cut by 6 bases, the J end by 8 bases, with 19 bases between. Germline CDR1 is SNHLY and CDR2 is FYNNEI. Written as DNA, the CDR3 is TGTGCCAGCAGCAAGGAATCAGGTACTCGCGGCTACACCTTC. Translated: CASSKESGTRGYTF.